This TCR beta chain emerged from a study of T cells after yellow fever vaccination. The study made its TCR cDNA through 5'RACE template switching. That step introduced a universal primer site along with UMIs. TCRdb reanalysed the 5' RACE reads using MiXCR and keeps one entry per CDR3 protein. The data show under 600,000 distinct CDR3 sequences, less than 15% seen once. This clonotype was found a few times. Its antigen is unknown. The CDR3 consists of 14 residues. Germline CDR1 reads SGHRS; CDR2 reads YFSETQ. Study results and limitations: Post-booster repertoires again held most primary-vaccination clones (about 96% CD4, about 88% CD8). There was a possibility that FACS-sorted repertoires contained abundant clonotypes contaminating from the bulk population. Relatively few clonotypes were ones that appeared in both CD4 and CD8 compartments.

The specimen comprised PBMCs, sampled on the day of the yellow fever booster vaccination. The origin of this receptor is a man aged 30-40 years who received the YFV17D yellow fever vaccine. V usage is TRBV5-1 and J usage is TRBJ2-1; D is undetermined. CDR3 residues: CATNFGSSYNEQFF. The CDR3 DNA reads TGCGCGACCAACTTCGGTAGCTCCTACAATGAGCAGTTCTTC. Using reference TRBV5-1 and TRBJ2-1 for the parts outside the CDR3, the full variable domain is KAGVTQTPRYLIKTRGQQVTLSCSPISGHRSVSWYQQTPGQGLQFLFEYFSETQRNKGNFPGRFSGRQFSNSRSEMNVSTLELGDSALYLCATNFGSSYNEQFFGPGTRLTVL.